The following is a TCR beta chain sequence with its context. There is no known antigen for this receptor. The sample holds no much larger clone one base away, and base qualities are not on file. The immunoSEQ Assay, a bias-controlled multiplex PCR, was used to amplify TCRbeta CDR3 regions from genomic DNA. Per the original workflow: The number of nucleated cells in each sample was estimated by amplification of reference gene primers within the assay. To quantify the absolute abundance of each unique TCRbeta CDR3 rearrangement, sequence reads were collapsed and filtered. For each sample, productive Simpson clonality was calculated as the square root of Simpson's diversity index across productive rearrangements. Here the immuneACCESS table is served through TCRdb, limited to in-frame sequences with V and J called. Missing clones are a known gap in these copies; in checked studies unresolved V genes cover under half, and the rest lacks a known reason. The DNA gave D and trimming, while V, J and clone size come from that table. This sample is represented by about 150,000 clones; about 90% of them were singletons. Together, the top ten hold roughly 0.51% of the sample.

These data are taken from a study of blood T cell repertoires in COVID-19 (dated by TCRdb to 2018 to 2020). About the full investigation: Collaborator samples came from the United States, Italy and Spain and covered acute and convalescent phases of COVID-19. A freely available public database, intended as a resource for researchers studying the immune response to SARS-CoV-2, is where the repertoires were released. Where available, HLA class I and class II types were obtained from metadata supplied by the sample provider rather than from assay-based typing. Nearly every sample came with metadata listing a de-identified subject ID, COVID-19 status, age in years and sex. The prospective study material was composed of cDNA or gDNA derived from T cells, B-cell-depleted T cells, or PBMCs. The samples were drawn from the first 160 participants of the ongoing ImmuneRACE study and from 950 to 1,500 subjects provided by 6 global collaborators. The dataset comprised deeply sampled blood TCRbeta repertoires from subjects exposed to, actively infected with, or recovered from COVID-19.

Whole blood was collected in K2EDTA tubes by collaborating institutions according to the institutions' own protocols. For TCRbeta analysis, collaborators shipped samples in one of three forms: frozen whole blood, isolated PBMCs, or DNA extracted from either of those sample types. Overall results and qualifications from the work: Clinical and demographic metadata were provided uncurated, with the amount varying by source and participant.

Sequenced input: peripheral blood. This TCR was recovered from a man in his forties or fifties with acute or convalescent COVID-19.

The nucleotides are TGTGCCAGCAGTTCCCAGTATGGCTATGGCTACACCTTC. Its amino acids are CASSSQYGYGYTF. The chain is encoded by TRBV6-5 joined to TRBJ1-2, with the D gene uncertain. V loses 4 bases of germline sequence and J loses 4 bases, and the interval between the two ends is 10 bases. The CDR3 contains 13 residues, cysteine and phenylalanine counted. Left in the record is the CDR3 DNA by itself, 39 bases read in frame from the first base. From a lookup of the germline V gene, CDR1 and CDR2 are MNHEY and SVGAGI.